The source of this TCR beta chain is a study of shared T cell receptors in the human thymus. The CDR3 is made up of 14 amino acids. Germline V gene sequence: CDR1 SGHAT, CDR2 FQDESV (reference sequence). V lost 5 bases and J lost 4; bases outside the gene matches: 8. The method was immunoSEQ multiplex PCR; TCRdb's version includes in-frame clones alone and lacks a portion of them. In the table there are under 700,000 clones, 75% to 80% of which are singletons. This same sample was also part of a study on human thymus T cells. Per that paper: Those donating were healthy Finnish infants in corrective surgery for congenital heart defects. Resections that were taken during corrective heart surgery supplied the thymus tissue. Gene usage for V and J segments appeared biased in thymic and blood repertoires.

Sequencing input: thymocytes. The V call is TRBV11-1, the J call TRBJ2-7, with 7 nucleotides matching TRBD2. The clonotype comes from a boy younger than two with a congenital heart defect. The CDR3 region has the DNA TGTGCCAGCAGCGCCGGGAGGCGTAGATACGAGCAGTACTTC. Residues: CASSAGRRRYEQYF.